The 16 T cell receptor beta chains reported below all come from one sample, sequenced in a study of T cells in Graves' hyperthyroidism and ophthalmopathy. RNA transcripts gave rise to amplified TCR beta CDR3 regions. A first-round RT-PCR of the TCR CDR3 used the HTBI primer set. Each CDR3 protein is one row after TCRdb ran MiXCR on the multiplex PCR reads. The sample has fewer than 450,000 distinct CDR3 sequences; about a sixth are singletons. Sequencing input: blood. Receptor source: a woman under 40 with Graves' hyperthyroidism that later progressed to Graves' ophthalmopathy.

The chain has TRBV20-1 and TRBJ2-7; D is perhaps TRBD2 (6 bases). Trimming took off 6 bases at V and 3 bases at J, with 15 bases between the two ends. Germline V CDR1 and CDR2: DFQATT, SNEGSKA (reference sequence). The CDR3 has 13 residues. The CDR3 DNA reads TGCAGTGCCAGATCCGCGGGATTCTACGAGCAGTACTTC. Protein product: CSARSAGFYEQYF.

The genes are TRBV28 and TRBJ1-4; the match to TRBD1 covers 8 bases. Trimming removed 5 bases from V and 3 bases from J; junction bases left unmatched: 5. The length of the CDR3 is 15 residues. The V gene's germline CDR1 is MDHEN and CDR2 SYDVKM. CDR3 DNA sequence: TGTGCCAGCAGTAATCAGGGGGCTGCTAATGAAAAACTGTTTTTT. Encoded protein: CASSNQGAANEKLFF.

Ten or more counts support this clonotype. This chain connects TRBV11-2 to TRBJ2-2; 10 bases map to TRBD1. Per the germline V gene, CDR1 is SGHAT and CDR2 is FQNNGV. The CDR3 totals 18 residues. V lost 7 bases to trimming and J lost 6 bases; unmatched junction nucleotides: 17. CDR3 amino acids: CASNSGTGVVLNAGELFF. CDR3 bases: TGTGCCAGCAACTCCGGGACAGGGGTAGTCCTAAACGCCGGGGAGCTGTTTTTT.

Concerning this clonotype itself: This may stem from a read error, because a much larger clone lies one nucleotide away. The chain combines TRBV28 with TRBJ2-1, with D tentatively TRBD1 (5 bases). The V gene's germline CDR1 is MDHEN and CDR2 SYDVKM. The CDR3 runs 14 residues. CDR3 sequence (DNA): TGTGCCAGCAGTTTACTAGGGGCCTACAATGAGCAGCTCTTC. The encoded protein is CASSLLGAYNEQLF. Using reference TRBV28 and TRBJ2-1 for the parts outside the CDR3, the full variable domain is DVKVTQSSRYLVKRTGEKVFLECVQDMDHENMFWYRQDPGLGLRLIYFSYDVKMKEKGDIPEGYSVSREKKERFSLILESASTNQTSMYLCASSLLGAYNEQLFGPGTRLTVL.

This clonotype has ten or more counts. The gene calls are TRBV3-1 and TRBJ2-2; 11 bases are shared with TRBD2. The CDR3 spans 15 residues. The germline V gene has CDR1 LGHDT and CDR2 YNNKEL (reference sequence). Germline trimming cut 3 bases from V and 7 bases from J; bases unmatched to any gene: 4. The CDR3 loop is CASSHLAGGIGELFF. CDR3 DNA: TGTGCCAGCAGCCACCTAGCGGGGGGAATCGGGGAGCTGTTTTTT.

The rearrangement links TRBV29-1 to TRBJ2-1; possibly TRBD2 for D (5 bases). This CDR3 comprises 12 residues. The germline gives CDR1 SQVTM, CDR2 ANQGSEA. Deletions cut 4 bases from V and 9 bases from J, with 13 bases between. The DNA for the CDR3 is TGCAGCGTTGTGGTTCGGGCGGGTGAGCAGTTCTTC. It codes for CSVVVRAGEQFF.

This clonotype is termed medium-sized. This sequence joins TRBV27 and TRBJ2-1; 8 bases map to TRBD1. The CDR3 has 13 amino acids. J lost 12 bases, V lost 5 bases, and 9 bases had no gene match. Germline CDR1 MNHEY, CDR2 SMNVEV (reference sequence). The CDR3 nucleotides read TGTGCCAGCAGTCCCGGGACAGGCCCTATGCAGTTCTTC. Translation gives CASSPGTGPMQFF.

This clonotype was counted a few times. The chain uses TRBV6-6 and TRBJ1-3; D may be TRBD1 (5 bases). This CDR3 is built from 16 residues. The germline V gene has CDR1 MNHNY and CDR2 SVGAGI (reference sequence). The V gene lost 2 bases and the J gene lost 0 bases, with 11 bases spanning the gap. The CDR3: CASSYRGTDSGNTIYF. The CDR3 coding sequence is TGTGCCAGCAGTTACCGTGGGACGGACTCTGGAAACACCATATATTTT.

The rearrangement joins TRBV4-1 to TRBJ2-5, with D perhaps assigned TRBD1 or TRBD2 (5 bases each). In germline, CDR1 is MGHRA, CDR2 YSYEKL. This CDR3 has 15 amino acids. V dropped 0 bases and J dropped 3 bases, with 11 bases sitting between them. The CDR3 reads CASSQDPGLEETQYF. The CDR3 DNA sequence: TGCGCCAGCAGCCAAGATCCGGGGCTCGAAGAGACCCAGTACTTC.

The table lists this clonotype with many counts. This chain joins TRBV27 and TRBJ1-2, with D possibly being TRBD1 (6 bases). The length of the CDR3 is 15 residues. Germline V gives CDR1 MNHEY, CDR2 SMNVEV (reference sequence). V was shortened by 2 bases and J by 6 bases, with 16 bases between the two germline ends. The CDR3, as DNA: TGTGCCAGCAGTTTAACAGTTTCGACAGGAGATGGCTACACCTTC. It specifies CASSLTVSTGDGYTF.

This clonotype was recorded at least ten times. The V call is TRBV2, the J call TRBJ2-2; D uncertain. Germline V gene sequence: CDR1 SNHLY, CDR2 FYNNEI. CDR3 length equals 13 residues. Trimming pared 2 bases from V and 9 bases from J, leaving 10 bases between. The chain's CDR3 is CASSEFGSRELFF. The CDR3 region has the DNA TGTGCCAGCAGTGAATTTGGCAGCAGGGAGCTGTTTTTT. Full variable domain (outside the CDR3, taken from reference TRBV2 and TRBJ2-2): EPEVTQTPSHQVTQMGQEVILRCVPISNHLYFYWYRQILGQKVEFLVSFYNNEISEKSEIFDDQFSVERPDGSNFTLKIRSTKLEDSAMYFCASSEFGSRELFFGEGSRLTVL.

Only a few counts were recorded for this clonotype. Just one base apart from a much larger clone, this may be a read error. V and J are TRBV20-1 and TRBJ2-6; D could derive from TRBD1 or TRBD2 (5 bases each). Germline assignment: CDR1 DFQATT and CDR2 SNEGSKA (reference sequence). The CDR3 length is 14 residues. The CDR3 here is CSARTGLGANVPTF. As DNA, the CDR3 is TGCAGTGCCAGAACGGGGCTCGGGGCCAACGTCCCGACTTTC.

The chain combines TRBV27 with TRBJ2-7; D ambiguous. The ends were cut back, 0 bases at V and 2 bases at J, with 8 bases in the middle. The germline CDR1 and CDR2 sequences are MNHEY and SMNVEV (reference sequence). The CDR3 runs 14 residues. In DNA form, the CDR3 reads TGTGCCAGCAGTTTATCCGTACCCCCCTACGAGCAGTACTTC. This translates into CASSLSVPPYEQYF.

This clonotype came up many times. The J gene is TRBJ2-5, the V gene TRBV28; perhaps TRBD1 as D (6 bases). Trimming took 3 bases from V and 2 from J, leaving 10 bases between them. The germline gives CDR1 MDHEN, CDR2 SYDVKM. CDR3 length equals 14 residues. CDR3 amino acids: CASSFVDSQETQYF. CDR3 nucleotides: TGTGCCAGCAGTTTTGTGGACAGTCAAGAGACCCAGTACTTC.

The chain combines TRBV19 with TRBJ2-7; D not resolved. CDR3 length: 14 residues. Looked up from germline, CDR1 is LNHDA and CDR2 is SQIVND (reference sequence). Trimming removed 7 bases at V and 0 bases at J, with 13 bases between. The CDR3 protein is CASTTHGSSYEQYF. In DNA form, the CDR3 reads TGTGCCAGTACCACTCACGGTAGCTCCTACGAGCAGTACTTC.

This chain links TRBV6-1 with TRBJ2-5, with D possibly called TRBD1 or TRBD2 (5 bases each). The germline V gene encodes CDR1 MNHNS and CDR2 SASEGT. The CDR3 sequence is 14 residues long. V lost 7 bases to trimming and J lost 2 bases, with 14 bases between them. The CDR3 coding sequence is TGTGCCAGCAATACGATCGGGGCTCAAGAGACCCAGTACTTC. Its protein product is CASNTIGAQETQYF.